Below, 5 T cell receptor beta chains from the same sample are listed, as sequenced in a study of blood T cell repertoires in COVID-19. Clones were read by immunoSEQ multiplex PCR, and TCRdb kept only the in-frame ones, dropping some. The table lists more than 150,000 clones, 80% to 85% of them singletons, with under 5.5% in the top ten. Sequencing used peripheral blood. The origin of the receptors is a woman younger than 45 with acute or convalescent COVID-19.

The chain carries TRBV29-1 and TRBJ2-5; 7 bases align to TRBD1. The CDR3 is 13 amino acids. The V and J ends lost 2 bases and 5 bases, in that order; junction bases with no gene match: 5. Per the germline V gene, CDR1 is SQVTM and CDR2 is ANQGSEA. The DNA of the CDR3 is TGCAGCGTTGAAAGGGGGCGGGTGGAGACCCAGTACTTC. Translation gives CSVERGRVETQYF. The whole variable domain, filled in from reference TRBV29-1 and TRBJ2-5, reads SAVISQKPSRDICQRGTSLTIQCQVDSQVTMMFWYRQQPGQSLTLIATANQGSEATYESGFVIDKFPISRPNLTFSTLTVSNMSPEDSSIYLCSVERGRVETQYFGPGTRLLVL.

To note about this clone: The sample has other DNA sequences that encode this CDR3 too. The chain uses TRBV18 and TRBJ2-2; D remains ambiguous. Germline V CDR1 and CDR2: KGHSH, LQKENI. The V end was cut by 5 bases, the J end by 1 base, with 8 bases between. This CDR3 region has 14 residues. CDR3 amino acids: CASSTGGNTGELFF. The DNA of the CDR3 is TGTGCCAGCTCAACGGGTGGGAACACCGGGGAGCTGTTTTTT.

The V call is TRBV27, the J call TRBJ1-2; the D gene is possibly TRBD1 (5 bases). The CDR3 sequence is 17 residues long. Germline V gene lookup returns CDR1 MNHEY and CDR2 SMNVEV (reference sequence). V dropped 1 base and J dropped 0 bases, with 15 bases sitting between them. The CDR3 DNA reads TGTGCCAGCAGTTTATTACCGGGGGGGACCTCTAACTATGGCTACACCTTC. It is translated as CASSLLPGGTSNYGYTF.

The chain links TRBV19 to TRBJ2-5; D is possibly TRBD1 (6 bases). Germline CDR1 LNHDA, CDR2 SQIVND (reference sequence). CDR3 length: 15 residues. Trimming cost V 0 bases and J 2 bases, with 10 bases left between them. The CDR3 sequence: CASSIEGRGQETQYF. The CDR3 coding sequence is TGTGCCAGTAGTATAGAGGGCAGGGGACAAGAGACCCAGTACTTC.

The chain uses TRBV28 and TRBJ1-1; D may be TRBD1 (6 bases). Between the trimmed V and J ends, which lost 7 bases and 3 bases, there was a span of 9 bases. CDR1 is MDHEN, CDR2 SYDVKM, per germline. The CDR3 extends over 12 amino acids. The CDR3 DNA sequence: TGTGCCAGCAAGGGGGGGTACACTGAAGCTTTCTTT. The encoded protein is CASKGGYTEAFF.